This T cell receptor beta chain was profiled in a study of CD8 T cells in Susac syndrome. This clonotype was seen once. The CDR3 is made up of 13 amino acids. The ends were cut back, 5 bases at V and 1 base at J, with 8 bases in the middle. Random hexamers primed reverse transcription of about 0.45 to 1 ug RNA. The immunoSEQ assay covered 54 Vbeta and 13 Jbeta segments for CDR3. Each CDR3 protein is one row after TCRdb ran MiXCR on the immunoSEQ multiplex PCR reads. The profile shows roughly 200,000 distinct CDR3 sequences, roughly 92% of them singletons. The source of this sequence is a human donor in good health. Sequenced material: CD4+ T cells from PBMCs. The chain links TRBV12-3 or TRBV12-4 to TRBJ1-1, with D uncertain. CDR3 residues: CASSRYRNTEAFF. The CDR3 nucleotides read TGTGCCAGCAGTCGGTACAGGAACACTGAAGCTTTCTTT.